This TCR beta chain was documented in a study of shared T cell receptors in the human thymus. Generated by immunoSEQ multiplex PCR, the TCRdb table keeps only in-frame clones and is missing some. The sample carries about 610,000 clones, around 89% recorded once. The same specimen was also included in a second study, on human thymus T cells. That source notes: Having corrective surgery for congenital heart defects, healthy Finnish infants were the ones who donated. During corrective heart surgery, resections were taken, and the thymus tissue came from them. V and J genes seemed to be used with bias in thymic and blood repertoires. Related research described thymic repertoires that were highly overlapping among unrelated individuals.

The specimen was thymocytes. This receptor was identified in a boy younger than two with a congenital heart defect.

CDR3 loop: CASSSSGDTDTQYF. The CDR3, as DNA: TGTGCCAGCAGTAGCAGCGGGGACACAGATACGCAGTATTTT. The chain recombines TRBV6-4 with TRBJ2-3; 7 nucleotides line up with TRBD2. Germline CDR1 is MRHNA and CDR2 is SNTAGT. V shed 5 bases, J shed 2 bases, and the junction held 4 bases outside the gene matches. This CDR3 region has 14 residues.